The clone carrying this T cell receptor beta chain was recorded many times. Its antigen is still unknown. RNA transcripts were the source from which TCR beta CDR3 regions were amplified. HTBI primers were used in a first-round RT-PCR, which preceded a second-round multiplex PCR. One entry per CDR3 protein, called by TCRdb with MiXCR from the multiplex PCR reads. This table has about 400,000 distinct CDR3 sequences, approximately 16% appearing once. The data derive from a study of Graves' ophthalmopathy and Graves' hyperthyroidism. General study results and limits: Sensitivity of around 70% and specificity of nearly 75% were achieved by the model that predicted ophthalmopathy progression. Most thyroid clonotypes expanded beyond 0.001 frequency were also found in blood.

CDR3 size: 13 residues. The V and J ends lost 6 bases and 11 bases, in that order; junction bases with no gene match: 11. CDR1 is LNHDA and CDR2 is SQIVND in the germline V gene (reference sequence). Presentation of ophthalmopathy in the donors involved moderate-to-severe activity, CAS ≥3, NOSPECS ≥4 and a duration under 3 months. The authors used Ficoll-Paque density gradient centrifugation to separate PBMCs. The input was around 9.9 ml of fresh peripheral blood. V is TRBV19 and J is TRBJ1-1, with 8 bases fitting TRBD1. This clonotype originated in a woman between 18 and 29 years old with Graves' ophthalmopathy. Sample: peripheral blood. The DNA of the CDR3 is TGTGCCAGTAGGTCCGGGACAGGCTTTGAGGCTTTCTTT. Translating it yields CASRSGTGFEAFF.